The 23 T cell receptor beta chains listed next were all sequenced from one sample in a study of blood T cell repertoires in COVID-19. Produced via immunoSEQ multiplex PCR; TCRdb's table is partial and in-frame only. This sample has about 180,000 clones, with approximately 86% found just once. Sample: peripheral blood. These receptors originate from a woman in her 30s with active or convalescent COVID-19.

The chain uses TRBV11-3 and TRBJ2-7; D remains ambiguous. The V end was cut by 1 base, the J end by 3 bases, with 10 bases between. Germline V gives CDR1 SGHNT, CDR2 YENEEA. This CDR3 contains 14 residues. The CDR3 reads CASSLAPGGYEQYF. CDR3 in DNA: TGTGCCAGCAGCTTAGCCCCTGGCGGCTACGAGCAGTACTTC.

The sample holds one count of this clone. The V gene is TRBV18, the J gene TRBJ2-1; D remains unclear. V was cut by 2 bases and J by 6 bases, with 8 bases left in between. CDR1 is KGHSH, CDR2 LQKENI, per germline. The CDR3 runs to 13 residues. The DNA of the CDR3 is TGTGCCAGCTCACCAGCTAGATCCAATGAGCAGTTCTTC. Translating it yields CASSPARSNEQFF.

About this clone: Other DNA sequences in this specimen translate into the identical CDR3. The chain couples TRBV27 to TRBJ1-2; 9 positions agree with TRBD1. Germline CDR1 is MNHEY and CDR2 is SMNVEV (reference sequence). This CDR3 spans 13 amino acids. V lost 2 bases, J lost 8 bases, and 3 bases stayed unmatched. CDR3 sequence: CASSLRQGGGYTF. The CDR3 DNA reads TGTGCCAGCAGTTTACGACAGGGGGGCGGCTACACCTTC.

J is TRBJ1-1 and V is TRBV5-6, with 11 bases fitting TRBD1. Per the germline V gene, CDR1 is SGHDT and CDR2 is YYEEEE. J gave up 3 bases and V 1 base, and 5 bases lay outside the gene matches. The CDR3 is 16 residues long. CDR3 protein: CASSLSGQGVDTEAFF. CDR3 sequence (DNA): TGTGCCAGCAGCTTGTCGGGACAGGGGGTCGACACTGAAGCTTTCTTT. The variable domain in full, with the rest retrieved from reference TRBV5-6 and TRBJ1-1, is DAGVTQSPTHLIKTRGQQVTLRCSPKSGHDTVSWYQQALGQGPQFIFQYYEEEERQRGNFPDRFSGHQFPNYSSELNVNALLLGDSALYLCASSLSGQGVDTEAFFGQGTRLTVV.

V gene TRBV9 combines with J gene TRBJ2-1, with 9 bases that match TRBD1. Germline V lookup: CDR1 SGDLS, CDR2 YYNGEE. The V gene end was trimmed by 4 bases and the J gene end by 8 bases; junction bases not matched to a gene: 10. The CDR3 is made up of 15 amino acids. The CDR3 loop reads CASSPSQQGAHEQFF. The CDR3 DNA sequence: TGTGCCAGCAGCCCCTCGCAACAGGGGGCGCATGAGCAGTTCTTC.

The genes are TRBV10-3 and TRBJ1-4; a possible D gene is TRBD1 (5 bases). The length of the CDR3 is 17 residues. Germline CDR1 is ENHRY and CDR2 is SYGVKD. V was cut by 0 bases and J by 0 bases, with 11 bases left in between. CDR3 region: CAISESNVRATNEKLFF. The DNA of the CDR3 is TGTGCCATCAGTGAGTCGAACGTCAGGGCAACTAATGAAAAACTGTTTTTT.

This sequence joins TRBV5-1 and TRBJ1-1; D perhaps matches TRBD1 (5 bases). The CDR3 is 14 amino acids. V was clipped by 1 base and J by 1 base, with 8 bases between them. Germline CDR1 and CDR2: SGHRS and YFSETQ. DNA for the CDR3: TGCGCCAGCAGCTTGTTTAGGGGGAACACTGAAGCTTTCTTT. Translated: CASSLFRGNTEAFF.

The chain carries TRBV18 and TRBJ2-2, with a tentative D call TRBD2 (5 bases). Germline CDR1 reads KGHSH; CDR2 reads LQKENI. The germline V and J ends were trimmed by 3 bases and 6 bases, with 14 bases remaining between them. The CDR3 runs to 15 residues. The CDR3 loop reads CASSPQLVESGELFF. DNA for the CDR3: TGTGCCAGCTCACCTCAACTAGTCGAATCCGGGGAGCTGTTTTTT. The entire variable domain, with the rest obtained from reference TRBV18 and TRBJ2-2, is as follows: NAGVMQNPRHLVRRRGQEARLRCSPMKGHSHVYWYRQLPEEGLKFMVYLQKENIIDESGMPKERFSAEFPKEGPSILRIQQVVRGDSAAYFCASSPQLVESGELFFGEGSRLTVL.

This chain links TRBV2 with TRBJ1-2, with D uncertain. This CDR3 is 14 amino acids long. Trimming cost V 8 bases and J 4 bases, with 17 bases left between them. Germline V gene lookup returns CDR1 SNHLY and CDR2 FYNNEI. CDR3 protein: CASLQLTQSYGYTF. In DNA, the CDR3 is TGTGCCAGCCTTCAGTTAACACAGAGCTATGGCTACACCTTC.

V and J are TRBV27 and TRBJ2-7; D is perhaps TRBD1 (5 bases). The V end lost 3 bases, the J end lost 2 bases, and 11 bases lay between the germline ends. CDR1 and CDR2 from the germline V gene are MNHEY and SMNVEV (reference sequence). This CDR3 region has 14 residues. The DNA of the CDR3 is TGTGCCAGCAGTTTGGGGCAGGTGCCCTACGAGCAGTACTTC. It specifies CASSLGQVPYEQYF.

The V gene is TRBV19, the J gene TRBJ1-1, with D possibly matching TRBD1 (6 bases). The CDR3 totals 15 residues. Deletions cut 5 bases from V and 5 bases from J, with 18 bases between. Germline V gene sequence: CDR1 LNHDA, CDR2 SQIVND (reference sequence). CDR3 protein: CASSPLTGYVTEAFF. CDR3 DNA sequence: TGTGCCAGTAGTCCCCTGACAGGCTACGTTACTGAAGCTTTCTTT.

V gene TRBV6-5 combines with J gene TRBJ2-3; TRBD2 might be the D (5 bases). This CDR3 comprises 14 residues. The V and J ends lost 6 bases and 2 bases respectively, with 12 bases between them. Per the germline V gene, CDR1 is MNHEY and CDR2 is SVGAGI. CDR3 nucleotide sequence: TGTGCCAGCAGGCTCCGGGATTACACAGATACGCAGTATTTT. Encoded protein: CASRLRDYTDTQYF.

The chain links TRBV10-1 to TRBJ2-1, with 8 bases that match TRBD2. The V and J ends lost 5 bases and 9 bases, in that order; junction bases with no gene match: 9. Germline V gene sequence: CDR1 WNHNN, CDR2 SYGVQD (reference sequence). The CDR3 runs 14 residues. The CDR3 region has the DNA TGCGCCAGCAGTACCGGGACTAGGGGCGGTGAGCAGTTCTTC. This translates into CASSTGTRGGEQFF.

The chain employs TRBV19 and TRBJ1-2; 7 positions agree with TRBD1. Germline loops: CDR1 LNHDA, CDR2 SQIVND (reference sequence). The CDR3 consists of 16 residues. With V trimmed by 5 bases and J by 4 bases, 13 bases remained unmatched. The CDR3 loop reads CASSFRQGEGGYGYTF. CDR3 in DNA: TGTGCCAGTAGTTTTAGACAGGGAGAAGGAGGCTATGGCTACACCTTC.

The genes are TRBV6-5 and TRBJ1-4; perhaps TRBD1 as D (5 bases). Germline V gives CDR1 MNHEY, CDR2 SVGAGI. The CDR3 has 13 amino acids. Trimming stripped 8 bases from V and 3 bases from J, with 10 bases between. CDR3 in amino acids: CASLDRSNEKLFF. CDR3 nucleotides: TGTGCCAGCCTAGACAGATCTAATGAAAAACTGTTTTTT.

The chain joins TRBV28 to TRBJ2-4, with 7 nucleotides matching TRBD1. Germline-derived CDR1 and CDR2 are MDHEN and SYDVKM. The CDR3 runs 15 residues. Losses at the gene ends were 3 bases for V and 4 bases for J; bases not matched to a gene: 6. As DNA, the CDR3 is TGTGCCAGCAGTTTGATTCTGGGACAGAAAAACATTCAGTACTTC. Translating it yields CASSLILGQKNIQYF.

This sequence joins TRBV2 and TRBJ1-1; D remains unclear. The CDR3 covers 14 residues. CDR1 SNHLY and CDR2 FYNNEI come from the germline V gene. Between the trimmed V and J ends, which lost 0 bases and 2 bases, there was a span of 7 bases. CDR3 residues: CASSEAGENTEAFF. The DNA for the CDR3 is TGTGCCAGCAGTGAAGCGGGAGAAAACACTGAAGCTTTCTTT.

This chain connects TRBV5-6 to TRBJ1-3; weak D call: TRBD1 (5 bases). The CDR3 totals 14 residues. V dropped 4 bases and J dropped 4 bases, with 12 bases sitting between them. Germline V CDR1 and CDR2: SGHDT, YYEEEE. The CDR3 protein is CASSPQGEGNTIYF. The DNA for the CDR3 is TGTGCCAGCAGCCCCCAAGGGGAAGGAAACACCATATATTTT. Using reference TRBV5-6 and TRBJ1-3 for the parts outside the CDR3, the full variable domain is DAGVTQSPTHLIKTRGQQVTLRCSPKSGHDTVSWYQQALGQGPQFIFQYYEEEERQRGNFPDRFSGHQFPNYSSELNVNALLLGDSALYLCASSPQGEGNTIYFGEGSWLTVV.

This clone has a single count. One junction end does not reproduce the germline sequence, and a read error may be involved. The rearrangement uses TRBV7-9 and TRBJ2-7; no reliable D call. This CDR3 region has 11 residues. Germline V gene sequence: CDR1 SEHNR, CDR2 FQNEAQ (reference sequence). CDR3 in DNA: TGTGCCAGCAGCCCCGGGTACGGGCAGTACTTC. Translation: CASSPGYGQYF.

The chain carries TRBV4-2 and TRBJ1-1; 12 nucleotides match TRBD1. The V and J ends lost 0 bases and 2 bases, in that order; junction bases with no gene match: 7. Germline lookup yields CDR1 LGHNA and CDR2 YNFKEQ. The CDR3 spans 18 residues. The CDR3 DNA reads as TGTGCCAGCAGCCAAGATCTTGCGGGACAGGGGGCAAACACTGAAGCTTTCTTT. Translating it yields CASSQDLAGQGANTEAFF.

V gene TRBV5-6 combines with J gene TRBJ2-1; D perhaps matches TRBD1 (5 bases). CDR1 is SGHDT, CDR2 YYEEEE, per germline. CDR3 length: 15 residues. Trimming shortened V by 4 bases and J by 3 bases, and 14 bases separated the two germline ends. The CDR3, as DNA: TGTGCCAGCAGCCCGGCCGGACAAGTCTACAATGAGCAGTTCTTC. Amino acids: CASSPAGQVYNEQFF.

The chain combines TRBV19 with TRBJ1-1; D may be TRBD1 (6 bases). There are 16 residues in the CDR3. The germline gives CDR1 LNHDA, CDR2 SQIVND (reference sequence). V lost 1 base to trimming and J lost 3 bases, with 15 bases between them. The CDR3, as DNA: TGTGCCAGTAGTATAGGGTGGACAGCTCGGGACACTGAAGCTTTCTTT. Translation gives CASSIGWTARDTEAFF.

The rearrangement uses TRBV9 and TRBJ1-4; D is unresolved. The CDR3 is 15 amino acids. Germline V gene data show CDR1 as SGDLS and CDR2 as YYNGEE. V lost 0 bases and J 5 bases, leaving 11 bases between the germline ends. CDR3 DNA sequence: TGTGCCAGCAGCGTAGCGCTCCGAGGGAATGAAAAACTGTTTTTT. It encodes CASSVALRGNEKLFF.